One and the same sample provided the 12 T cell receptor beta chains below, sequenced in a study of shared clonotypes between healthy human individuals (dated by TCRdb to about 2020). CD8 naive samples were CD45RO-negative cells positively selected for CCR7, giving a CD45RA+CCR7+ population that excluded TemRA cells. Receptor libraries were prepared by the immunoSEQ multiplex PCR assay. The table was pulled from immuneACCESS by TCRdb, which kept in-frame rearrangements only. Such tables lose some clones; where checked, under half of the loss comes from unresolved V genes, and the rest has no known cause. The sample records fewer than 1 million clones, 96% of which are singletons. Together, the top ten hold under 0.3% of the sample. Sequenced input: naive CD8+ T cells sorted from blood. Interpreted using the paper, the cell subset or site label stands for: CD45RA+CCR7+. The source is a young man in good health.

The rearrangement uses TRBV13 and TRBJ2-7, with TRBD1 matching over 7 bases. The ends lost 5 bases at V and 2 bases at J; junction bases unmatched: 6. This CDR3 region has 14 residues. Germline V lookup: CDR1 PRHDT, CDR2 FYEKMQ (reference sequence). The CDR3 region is CASSGSGQPYEQYF. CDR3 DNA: TGTGCCAGCAGCGGCTCGGGACAGCCCTACGAGCAGTACTTC.

The CDR3 loop is CASSPWTVPGEKLFF. CDR3 sequence (DNA): TGTGCCAGCAGCCCCTGGACGGTACCAGGGGAAAAACTGTTTTTT. This chain links TRBV9 with TRBJ1-4; D perhaps matches TRBD1 (5 bases). V was clipped by 4 bases and J by 8 bases, with 18 bases between them. Germline CDR1 reads SGDLS; CDR2 reads YYNGEE. The CDR3 is 15 amino acids.

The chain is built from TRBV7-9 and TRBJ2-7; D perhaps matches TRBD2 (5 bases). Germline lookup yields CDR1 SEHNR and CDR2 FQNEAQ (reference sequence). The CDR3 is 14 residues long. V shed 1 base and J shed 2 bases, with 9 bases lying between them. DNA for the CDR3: TGTGCCAGCAGCTTAGGCGGGCCGACCTACGAGCAGTACTTC. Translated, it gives CASSLGGPTYEQYF.

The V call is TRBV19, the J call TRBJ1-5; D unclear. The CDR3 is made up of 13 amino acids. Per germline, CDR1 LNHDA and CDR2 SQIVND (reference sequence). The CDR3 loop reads CATMLEGGQPQHF. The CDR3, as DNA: TGTGCAACTATGTTGGAGGGAGGTCAGCCCCAGCATTTT. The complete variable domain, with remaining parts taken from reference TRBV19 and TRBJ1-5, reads DGGITQSPKYLFRKEGQNVTLSCEQNLNHDAMYWYRQDPGQGLRLIYYSQIVNDFQKGDIAEGYSVSREKKESFPLTVTSAQKNPTAFYLCATMLEGGQPQHFGDGTRLSIL.

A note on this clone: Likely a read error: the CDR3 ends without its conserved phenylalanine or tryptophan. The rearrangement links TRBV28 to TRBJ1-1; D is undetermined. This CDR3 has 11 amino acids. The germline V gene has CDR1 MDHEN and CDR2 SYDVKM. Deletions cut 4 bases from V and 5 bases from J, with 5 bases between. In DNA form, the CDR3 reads TGTGCCAGCAGTTGGGAAACTGAAGCTTTCCTT. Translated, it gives CASSWETEAFL.

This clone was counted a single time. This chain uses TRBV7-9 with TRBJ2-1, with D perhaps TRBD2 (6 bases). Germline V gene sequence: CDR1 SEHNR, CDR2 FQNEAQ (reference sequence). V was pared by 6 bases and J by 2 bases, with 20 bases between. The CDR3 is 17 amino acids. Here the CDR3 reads CASSNSGGIEPYNEQFF. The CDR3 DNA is TGTGCCAGCAGTAACAGCGGAGGGATAGAGCCCTACAATGAGCAGTTCTTC.

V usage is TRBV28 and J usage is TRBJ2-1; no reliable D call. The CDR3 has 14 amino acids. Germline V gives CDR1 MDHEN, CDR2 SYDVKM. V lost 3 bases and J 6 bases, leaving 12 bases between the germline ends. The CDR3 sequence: CASSLVTNRNEQFF. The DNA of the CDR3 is TGTGCCAGCAGTTTGGTGACAAACCGCAATGAGCAGTTCTTC.

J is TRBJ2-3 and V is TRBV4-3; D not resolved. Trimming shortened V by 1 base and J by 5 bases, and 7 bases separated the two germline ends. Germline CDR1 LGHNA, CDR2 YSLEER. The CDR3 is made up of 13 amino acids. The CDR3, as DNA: TGCGCCAGCAGCCAAGTTAACGGAGATACGCAGTATTTT. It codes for CASSQVNGDTQYF.

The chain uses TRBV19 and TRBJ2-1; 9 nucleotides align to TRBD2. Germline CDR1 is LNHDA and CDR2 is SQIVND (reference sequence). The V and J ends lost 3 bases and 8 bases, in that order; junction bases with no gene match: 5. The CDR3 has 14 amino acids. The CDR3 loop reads CASSISGGRDEQFF. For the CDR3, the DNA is TGTGCCAGTAGTATTTCGGGCGGGAGGGATGAGCAGTTCTTC.

The DNA for the CDR3 is TGTGCCAGCAGCTGGGGAGGCTTGATCGCCAACGACGAGCAGTACTTC. Amino acid sequence: CASSWGGLIANDEQYF. V is TRBV5-4 and J is TRBJ2-7; D is possibly TRBD2 (6 bases). Deletions cut 3 bases from V and 5 bases from J, with 21 bases between. CDR1 SGHNT and CDR2 YYREEE come from the germline V gene (reference sequence). The CDR3 runs 16 residues.

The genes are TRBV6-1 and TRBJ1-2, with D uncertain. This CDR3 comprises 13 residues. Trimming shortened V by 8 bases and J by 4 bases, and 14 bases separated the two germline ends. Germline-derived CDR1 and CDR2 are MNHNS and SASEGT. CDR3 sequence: CASSRERIYGYTF. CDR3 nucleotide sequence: TGTGCCAGCTCCCGGGAGAGAATCTATGGCTACACCTTC.

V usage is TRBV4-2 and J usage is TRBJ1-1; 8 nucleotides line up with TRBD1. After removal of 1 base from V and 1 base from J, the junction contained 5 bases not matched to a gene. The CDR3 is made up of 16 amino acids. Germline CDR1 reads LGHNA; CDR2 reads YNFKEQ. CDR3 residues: CASSQGQGLRNTEAFF. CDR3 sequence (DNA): TGTGCCAGCAGCCAAGGACAGGGGCTGAGGAACACTGAAGCTTTCTTT.